This T cell receptor (beta chain) appears in the sequencing data of a study of cytomegalovirus exposure and HLA in healthy donors. Broader study findings: The dataset shows that most TCR sequences were rare, while some public TCRs occurred in many donors.

Sequencing used immunoSEQ multiplex PCR; TCRdb keeps in-frame clones, though not all of them. The sample has 150,000 to 170,000 clones; 85% to 90% are singletons. The germline gives CDR1 SNHLY, CDR2 FYNNEI. The CDR3 contains 13 residues. V was cut by 6 bases and J by 4 bases, with 12 bases left in between. Notes on this clone: Its antigen is as yet unknown.

The sample taken for sequencing was PBMCs. This clonotype was obtained from a human donor in good health. The chain combines TRBV2 with TRBJ1-1; D not resolved. CDR3 residues: CASRPNTITEAFF. For the CDR3, the DNA is TGTGCCAGCAGACCTAATACTATCACTGAAGCTTTCTTT.